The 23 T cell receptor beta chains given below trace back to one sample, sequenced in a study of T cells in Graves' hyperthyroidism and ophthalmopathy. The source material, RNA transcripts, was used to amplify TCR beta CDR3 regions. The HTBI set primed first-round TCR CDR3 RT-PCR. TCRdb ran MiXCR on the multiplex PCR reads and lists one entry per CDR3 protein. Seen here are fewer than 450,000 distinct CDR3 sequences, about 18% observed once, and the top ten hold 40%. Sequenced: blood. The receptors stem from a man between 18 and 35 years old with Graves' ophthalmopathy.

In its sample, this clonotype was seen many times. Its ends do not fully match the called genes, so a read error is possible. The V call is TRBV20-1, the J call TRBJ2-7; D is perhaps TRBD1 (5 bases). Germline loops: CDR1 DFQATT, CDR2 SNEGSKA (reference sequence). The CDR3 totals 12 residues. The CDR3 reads CSAGDRRYEQYF. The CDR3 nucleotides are TGCAGTGCTGGAGACAGAAGATACGAGCAGTACTTC.

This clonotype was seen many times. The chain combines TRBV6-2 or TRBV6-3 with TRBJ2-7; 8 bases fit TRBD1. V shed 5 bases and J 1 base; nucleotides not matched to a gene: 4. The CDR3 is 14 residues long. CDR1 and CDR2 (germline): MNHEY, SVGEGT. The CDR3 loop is CASSSRDRSYEQYF. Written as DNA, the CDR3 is TGTGCCAGCAGTAGCCGGGACAGGTCCTACGAGCAGTACTTC.

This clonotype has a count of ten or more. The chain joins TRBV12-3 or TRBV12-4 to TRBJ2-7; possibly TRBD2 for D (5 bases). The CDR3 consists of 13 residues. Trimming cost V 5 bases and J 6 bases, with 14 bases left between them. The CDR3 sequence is CASSPLGDGEQYF. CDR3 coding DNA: TGTGCCAGCAGTCCCCTCGGGGATGGCGAGCAGTACTTC.

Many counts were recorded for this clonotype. This CDR3 is CASSPNMNTEAFF. The CDR3 coding sequence is TGCGCCAGCAGCCCTAACATGAACACTGAAGCTTTCTTT. The J gene is TRBJ1-1, the V gene TRBV5-1; D gene unclear. From germline, CDR1 is SGHRS and CDR2 YFSETQ. The length of the CDR3 is 13 residues. V lost 4 bases to trimming and J lost 0 bases, with 7 bases between them. Based on the CDR3 plus reference TRBV5-1 and TRBJ1-1, the full variable domain is KAGVTQTPRYLIKTRGQQVTLSCSPISGHRSVSWYQQTPGQGLQFLFEYFSETQRNKGNFPGRFSGRQFSNSRSEMNVSTLELGDSALYLCASSPNMNTEAFFGQGTRLTVV.

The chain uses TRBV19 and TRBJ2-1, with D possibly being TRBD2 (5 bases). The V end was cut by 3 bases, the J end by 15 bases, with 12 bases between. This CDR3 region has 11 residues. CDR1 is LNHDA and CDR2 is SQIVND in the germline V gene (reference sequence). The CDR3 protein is CASSMDSNRFF. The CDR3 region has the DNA TGTGCCAGTAGTATGGACTCAAACCGGTTCTTC. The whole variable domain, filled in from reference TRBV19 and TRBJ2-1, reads DGGITQSPKYLFRKEGQNVTLSCEQNLNHDAMYWYRQDPGQGLRLIYYSQIVNDFQKGDIAEGYSVSREKKESFPLTVTSAQKNPTAFYLCASSMDSNRFFGPGTRLTVL.

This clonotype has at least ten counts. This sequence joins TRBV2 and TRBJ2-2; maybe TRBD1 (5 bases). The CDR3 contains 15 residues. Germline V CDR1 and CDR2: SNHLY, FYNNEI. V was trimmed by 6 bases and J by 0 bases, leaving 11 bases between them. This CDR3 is CASSQQTANTGELFF. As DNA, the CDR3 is TGTGCCAGCAGCCAACAGACAGCGAACACCGGGGAGCTGTTTTTT.

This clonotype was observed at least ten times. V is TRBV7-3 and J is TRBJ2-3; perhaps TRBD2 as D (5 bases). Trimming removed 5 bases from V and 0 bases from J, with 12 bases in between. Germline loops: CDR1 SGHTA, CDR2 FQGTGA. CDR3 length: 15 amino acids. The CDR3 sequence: CASSPSGSSTDTQYF. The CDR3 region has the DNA TGTGCCAGCAGCCCCTCGGGGTCGAGCACAGATACGCAGTATTTT.

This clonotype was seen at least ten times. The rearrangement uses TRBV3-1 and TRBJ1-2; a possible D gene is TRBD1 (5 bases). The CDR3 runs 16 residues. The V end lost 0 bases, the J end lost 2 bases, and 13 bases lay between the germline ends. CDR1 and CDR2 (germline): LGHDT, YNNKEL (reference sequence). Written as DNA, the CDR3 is TGTGCCAGCAGCCAAGATACCCAGGGATGGAACTATGGCTACACCTTC. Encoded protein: CASSQDTQGWNYGYTF.

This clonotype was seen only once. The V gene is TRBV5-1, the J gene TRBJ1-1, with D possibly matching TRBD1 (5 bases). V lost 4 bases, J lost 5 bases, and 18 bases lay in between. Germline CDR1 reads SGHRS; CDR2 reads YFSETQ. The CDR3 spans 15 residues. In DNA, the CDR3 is TGCGCCAGCAGCCAAGAGGCGGGGGTAGGGACTGAAGCTTTCTTT. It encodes CASSQEAGVGTEAFF. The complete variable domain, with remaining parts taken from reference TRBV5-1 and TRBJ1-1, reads KAGVTQTPRYLIKTRGQQVTLSCSPISGHRSVSWYQQTPGQGLQFLFEYFSETQRNKGNFPGRFSGRQFSNSRSEMNVSTLELGDSALYLCASSQEAGVGTEAFFGQGTRLTVV.

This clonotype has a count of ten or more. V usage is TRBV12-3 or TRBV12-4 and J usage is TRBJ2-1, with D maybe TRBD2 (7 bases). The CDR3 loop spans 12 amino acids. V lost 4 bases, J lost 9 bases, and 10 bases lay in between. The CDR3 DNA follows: TGTGCCAGCAGTTCAAGGGGGGGTGAGCAGTTCTTC. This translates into CASSSRGGEQFF.

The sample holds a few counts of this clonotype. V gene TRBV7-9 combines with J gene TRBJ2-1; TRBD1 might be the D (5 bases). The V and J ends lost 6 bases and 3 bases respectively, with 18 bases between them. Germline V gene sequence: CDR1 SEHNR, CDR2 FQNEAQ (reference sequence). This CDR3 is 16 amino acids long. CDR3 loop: CASSSPTAGLYNEQFF. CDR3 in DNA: TGTGCCAGCAGTTCCCCAACGGCAGGGCTCTACAATGAGCAGTTCTTC. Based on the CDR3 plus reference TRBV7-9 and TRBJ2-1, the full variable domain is DTGVSQNPRHKITKRGQNVTFRCDPISEHNRLYWYRQTLGQGPEFLTYFQNEAQLEKSRLLSDRFSAERPKGSFSTLEIQRTEQGDSAMYLCASSSPTAGLYNEQFFGPGTRLTVL.

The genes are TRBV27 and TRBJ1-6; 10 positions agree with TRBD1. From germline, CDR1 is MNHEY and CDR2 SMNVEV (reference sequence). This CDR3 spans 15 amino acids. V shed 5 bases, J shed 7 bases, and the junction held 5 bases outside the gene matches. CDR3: CASSPRDRGNSPLHF. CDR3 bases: TGTGCCAGCAGTCCCAGGGACAGGGGAAATTCACCCCTCCACTTT.

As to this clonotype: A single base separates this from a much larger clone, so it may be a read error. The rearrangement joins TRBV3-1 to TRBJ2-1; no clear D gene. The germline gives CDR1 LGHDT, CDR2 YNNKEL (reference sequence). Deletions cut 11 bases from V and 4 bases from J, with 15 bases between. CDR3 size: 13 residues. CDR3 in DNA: TGTGCCCCGAGCAGAGGCTCATACAATGAGCAGTTCTTC. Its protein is CAPSRGSYNEQFF.

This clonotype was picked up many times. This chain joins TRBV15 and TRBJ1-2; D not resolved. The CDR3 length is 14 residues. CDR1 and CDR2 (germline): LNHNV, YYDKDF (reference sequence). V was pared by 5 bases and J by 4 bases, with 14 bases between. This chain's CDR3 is CATSRLIRTYGYTF. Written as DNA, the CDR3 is TGTGCCACCAGCCGACTCATCAGGACCTATGGCTACACCTTC. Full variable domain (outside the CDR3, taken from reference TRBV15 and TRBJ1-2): DAMVIQNPRYQVTQFGKPVTLSCSQTLNHNVMYWYQQKSSQAPKLLFHYYDKDFNNEADTPDNFQSRRPNTSFCFLDIRSPGLGDTAMYLCATSRLIRTYGYTFGSGTRLTVV.

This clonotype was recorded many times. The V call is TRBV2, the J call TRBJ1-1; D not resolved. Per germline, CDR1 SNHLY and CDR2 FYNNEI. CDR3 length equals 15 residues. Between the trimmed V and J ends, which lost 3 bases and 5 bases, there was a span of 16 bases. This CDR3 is CASSEWVGTGTEAFF. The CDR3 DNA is TGTGCCAGCAGTGAGTGGGTGGGTACGGGGACTGAAGCTTTCTTT.

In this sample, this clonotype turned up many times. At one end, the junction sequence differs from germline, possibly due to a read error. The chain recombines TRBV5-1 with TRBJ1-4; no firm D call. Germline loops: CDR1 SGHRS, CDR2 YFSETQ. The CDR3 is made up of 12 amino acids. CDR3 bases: TGTGCCAGCAGCTTAGGGAATGAAAAACTGTTTTTT. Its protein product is CASSLGNEKLFF.

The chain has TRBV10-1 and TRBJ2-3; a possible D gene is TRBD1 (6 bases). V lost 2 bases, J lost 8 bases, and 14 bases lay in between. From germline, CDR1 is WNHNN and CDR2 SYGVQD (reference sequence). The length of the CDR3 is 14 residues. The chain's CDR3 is CASSENRDRGTQYF. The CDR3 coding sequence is TGCGCCAGCAGTGAGAACAGGGATCGCGGTACGCAGTATTTT.

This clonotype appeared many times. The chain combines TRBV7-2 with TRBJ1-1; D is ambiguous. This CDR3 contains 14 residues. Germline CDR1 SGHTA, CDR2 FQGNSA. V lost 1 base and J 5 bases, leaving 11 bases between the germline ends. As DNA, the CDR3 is TGTGCCAGCAGCTTAGTTCCAGGAAGGACTGAAGCTTTCTTT. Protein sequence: CASSLVPGRTEAFF.

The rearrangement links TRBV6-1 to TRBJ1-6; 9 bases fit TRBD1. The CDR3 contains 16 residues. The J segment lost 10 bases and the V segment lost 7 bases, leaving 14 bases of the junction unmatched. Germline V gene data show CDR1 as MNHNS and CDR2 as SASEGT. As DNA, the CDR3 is TGTGCCAGCACCCCTCATTCGGGACAGGGAACCTCACCCCTCCACTTT. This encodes CASTPHSGQGTSPLHF.

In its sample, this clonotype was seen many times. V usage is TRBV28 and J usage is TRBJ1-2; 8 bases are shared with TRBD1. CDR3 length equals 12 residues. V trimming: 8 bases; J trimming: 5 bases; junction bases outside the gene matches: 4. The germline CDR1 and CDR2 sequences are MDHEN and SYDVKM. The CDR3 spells CASGRGLYGYTF. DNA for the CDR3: TGTGCCAGCGGCAGGGGGCTATATGGCTACACCTTC.

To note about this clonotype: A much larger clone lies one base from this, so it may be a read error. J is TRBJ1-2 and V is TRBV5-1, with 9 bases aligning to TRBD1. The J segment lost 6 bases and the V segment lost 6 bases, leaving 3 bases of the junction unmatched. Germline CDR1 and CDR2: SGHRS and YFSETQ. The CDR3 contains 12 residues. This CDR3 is CASTGQGNGYTF. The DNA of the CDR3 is TGCGCCAGCACCGGACAGGGGAATGGCTACACCTTC.

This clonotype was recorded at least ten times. The CDR3 loop is CASSGQESSYNEQFF. Written as DNA, the CDR3 is TGTGCCAGCAGCGGACAGGAGAGCTCCTACAATGAGCAGTTCTTC. The V gene is TRBV3-1, the J gene TRBJ2-1; TRBD1 matches 7 bases. V was clipped by 5 bases and J by 0 bases; unmatched bases: 4. Germline V lookup: CDR1 LGHDT, CDR2 YNNKEL (reference sequence). CDR3 length: 15 amino acids.

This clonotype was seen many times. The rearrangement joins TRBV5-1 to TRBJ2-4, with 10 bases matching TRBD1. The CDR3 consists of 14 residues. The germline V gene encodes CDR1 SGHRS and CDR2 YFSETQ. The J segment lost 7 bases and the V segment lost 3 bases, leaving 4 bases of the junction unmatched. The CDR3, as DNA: TGCGCCAGCAGCTCCCGGGACAGGGGCAACATTCAGTACTTC. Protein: CASSSRDRGNIQYF.